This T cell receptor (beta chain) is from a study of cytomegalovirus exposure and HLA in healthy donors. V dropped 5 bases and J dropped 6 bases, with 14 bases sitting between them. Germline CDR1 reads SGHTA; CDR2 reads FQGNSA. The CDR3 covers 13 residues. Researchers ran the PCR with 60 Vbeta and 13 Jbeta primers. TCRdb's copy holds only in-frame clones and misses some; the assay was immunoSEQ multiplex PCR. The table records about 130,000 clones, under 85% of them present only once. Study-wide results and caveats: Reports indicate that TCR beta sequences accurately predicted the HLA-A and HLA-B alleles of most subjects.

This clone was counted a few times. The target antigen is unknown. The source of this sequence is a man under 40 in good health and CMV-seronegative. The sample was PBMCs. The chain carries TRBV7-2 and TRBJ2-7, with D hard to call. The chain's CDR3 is CASSPATGLEQYF. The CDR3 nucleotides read TGTGCCAGCAGCCCGGCGACGGGTCTCGAGCAGTACTTC.